The 19 T cell receptor beta chains below all came from one sample that was sequenced in a study of T-cell memory formation after mild COVID-19. TCRdb called the 5' RACE reads again in MiXCR, with one record for every CDR3 protein. The table shows some 290,000 distinct CDR3 sequences, with roughly 17% occurring only once. The sequencing sample was made of PBMCs or a T cell subset sorted from them (not recorded which). All receptors come from a young man who had mild COVID-19 (a few samples of this study predate the infection). Cell type and time point are not known.

The table lists this clonotype with many counts. The J gene is TRBJ1-1, the V gene TRBV7-2; 8 positions agree with TRBD1. Germline V gene data show CDR1 as SGHTA and CDR2 as FQGNSA. The junction had 19 bases not matched to a gene; V was cut back by 5 bases and J by 5 bases. This CDR3 comprises 18 residues. DNA for the CDR3: TGTGCCAGCAGCCCCCGCCGGACAGGGAATGAATGGAGGACTGAAGCTTTCTTT. As protein: CASSPRRTGNEWRTEAFF.

Written as DNA, the CDR3 is TGTGCCAGCATCCGGGGGTACGAGCAGTACTTC. As protein: CASIRGYEQYF. The chain employs TRBV7-2 and TRBJ2-7; possibly TRBD2 for D (6 bases). The CDR3 covers 11 residues. Germline CDR1 reads SGHTA; CDR2 reads FQGNSA. V gave up 7 bases and J gave up 4 bases, with 8 bases separating them.

The CDR3 nucleotides are TGTGCCAGCAGTTACTCAACAGGGGCTGGGGATTCACCCCTCCACTTT. Translation gives CASSYSTGAGDSPLHF. The chain has TRBV6-5 and TRBJ1-6; 7 bases match TRBD1. Unmatched junction bases numbered 7, after V lost 0 bases and J lost 8 bases. This CDR3 contains 16 residues. CDR1 and CDR2 (germline): MNHEY, SVGAGI.

The chain combines TRBV2 with TRBJ2-3, with D tentatively TRBD2 (6 bases). The V gene's germline CDR1 is SNHLY and CDR2 FYNNEI. Between the trimmed V and J ends, which lost 5 bases and 3 bases, there was a span of 18 bases. The CDR3 spans 16 residues. The CDR3 reads CASSSRGSPGTDTQYF. CDR3 nucleotides: TGTGCCAGCAGTAGCCGGGGGTCCCCGGGGACAGATACGCAGTATTTT. Variable domain in full (rest from reference TRBV2 and TRBJ2-3): EPEVTQTPSHQVTQMGQEVILRCVPISNHLYFYWYRQILGQKVEFLVSFYNNEISEKSEIFDDQFSVERPDGSNFTLKIRSTKLEDSAMYFCASSSRGSPGTDTQYFGPGTRLTVL.

The gene calls are TRBV5-5 and TRBJ1-4; no firm D call. Germline V lookup: CDR1 SGHKS, CDR2 YYEKEE (reference sequence). This CDR3 spans 12 amino acids. Between the trimmed V and J ends, which lost 3 bases and 5 bases, there was a span of 5 bases. The CDR3 coding sequence is TGTGCCAGCAGCTCCGGAAATGAAAAACTGTTTTTT. Protein: CASSSGNEKLFF. Together with reference TRBV5-5 and TRBJ1-4, the CDR3 gives the full variable domain: DAGVTQSPTHLIKTRGQQVTLRCSPISGHKSVSWYQQVLGQGPQFIFQYYEKEERGRGNFPDRFSARQFPNYSSELNVNALLLGDSALYLCASSSGNEKLFFGSGTQLSVL.

This rearrangement joins TRBV10-3 to TRBJ2-7; TRBD2 aligns across 8 bases. Germline V lookup: CDR1 ENHRY, CDR2 SYGVKD. CDR3 length: 14 amino acids. Losses at the gene ends were 10 bases for V and 2 bases for J; bases not matched to a gene: 10. The CDR3 DNA reads as TGTGCCACCTCGCGGGGGGAGAGTCCCTACGAGCAGTACTTC. Amino acid sequence: CATSRGESPYEQYF.

This clonotype has a handful of counts. This rearrangement joins TRBV12-3 or TRBV12-4 to TRBJ2-2; weak D call: TRBD2 (5 bases). The V end was cut by 3 bases, the J end by 0 bases, with 11 bases between. The CDR3 sequence is 16 residues long. This chain's CDR3 is CASSFRVASNTGELFF. As DNA, the CDR3 is TGTGCCAGCAGTTTTAGGGTAGCGTCGAACACCGGGGAGCTGTTTTTT.

The gene calls are TRBV30 and TRBJ2-3, with D tentatively TRBD1 or TRBD2 (5 bases each). The CDR3 contains 14 residues. Per germline, CDR1 GTSNPN and CDR2 SVGIG (reference sequence). Deletions cut 3 bases from V and 5 bases from J, with 15 bases between. The CDR3 is CAWSPGTSRDTQYF. Here the CDR3 DNA reads TGTGCCTGGAGCCCGGGGACCTCACGAGATACGCAGTATTTT.

This clonotype came up a few times. The chain carries TRBV5-5 and TRBJ1-1; TRBD1 agrees at 9 bases. The CDR3 totals 13 residues. With 4 bases clipped from V and 7 bases from J, the junction kept 5 bases outside the gene matches. Germline assignment: CDR1 SGHKS and CDR2 YYEKEE (reference sequence). This CDR3 is CASSRDRADEAFF. The CDR3 region has the DNA TGTGCCAGCAGCCGGGACAGGGCTGATGAAGCTTTCTTT.

The chain links TRBV5-1 to TRBJ1-5; D unclear. The CDR3 has 15 amino acids. The V and J ends lost 5 bases and 2 bases respectively, with 14 bases between them. Germline-derived CDR1 and CDR2 are SGHRS and YFSETQ. The CDR3 bases are TGCGCCAGCAGTCCCACCTCCCTCGGCAATCAGCCCCAGCATTTT. It specifies CASSPTSLGNQPQHF.

The genes are TRBV29-1 and TRBJ2-4; 9 bases fit TRBD2. CDR3 length equals 14 residues. The V gene's germline CDR1 is SQVTM and CDR2 ANQGSEA. Losses at the gene ends were 6 bases for V and 5 bases for J; bases not matched to a gene: 8. The CDR3 spells CSVSRGGSENIQYF. In nucleotides, the CDR3 is TGCAGCGTATCGCGGGGGGGATCGGAAAACATTCAGTACTTC.

The chain couples TRBV11-2 to TRBJ2-3; weak D call: TRBD1 (5 bases). CDR1 and CDR2 (germline): SGHAT, FQNNGV. The V end lost 8 bases, the J end lost 2 bases, and 11 bases lay between the germline ends. The CDR3 sequence is 13 residues long. The CDR3 DNA reads TGTGCCAGCGCTTCCAGGGACACAGATACGCAGTATTTT. Protein sequence: CASASRDTDTQYF.

In its sample, this clonotype was seen a few times. The rearrangement links TRBV5-1 to TRBJ1-1; TRBD1 aligns across 8 bases. There are 14 residues in the CDR3. Trimming at V came to 4 bases and at J to 5 bases, leaving 7 bases not matched to a gene. Germline assignment: CDR1 SGHRS and CDR2 YFSETQ. The CDR3 spells CASSEQGARTEAFF. Written as DNA, the CDR3 is TGCGCCAGCAGCGAGCAGGGGGCGCGAACTGAAGCTTTCTTT.

The chain carries TRBV9 and TRBJ2-1, with D possibly called TRBD1 or TRBD2 (5 bases each). Between the trimmed V and J ends, which lost 3 bases and 9 bases, there was a span of 22 bases. Germline CDR1 reads SGDLS; CDR2 reads YYNGEE. This CDR3 region has 16 residues. CDR3 amino acids: CASSGGKRGFIFEQFF. Here the CDR3 DNA reads TGTGCCAGCAGCGGGGGCAAGAGAGGGTTCATCTTTGAGCAGTTCTTC.

This clonotype was counted only a few times. The CDR3 DNA follows: TGTGCCAGCAGGGTCGAGGGACGGCGCACAGATACGCAGTATTTT. Amino acid sequence: CASRVEGRRTDTQYF. The chain uses TRBV12-3 or TRBV12-4 and TRBJ2-3; D is possibly TRBD1 or TRBD2 (5 bases each). Trimming shortened V by 6 bases and J by 1 base, and 14 bases separated the two germline ends. This CDR3 has 15 amino acids.

V gene TRBV3-1 combines with J gene TRBJ2-5; a possible D gene is TRBD2 (6 bases). Trimming took 5 bases from V and 2 from J, leaving 15 bases between them. There are 15 residues in the CDR3. Looked up from germline, CDR1 is LGHDT and CDR2 is YNNKEL (reference sequence). CDR3 sequence reads: CASSFLGGGQETQYF. CDR3 DNA: TGTGCCAGCAGCTTCCTGGGGGGTGGACAAGAGACCCAGTACTTC.

This clonotype was observed a handful of times. The genes are TRBV3-1 and TRBJ2-5; weak D call: TRBD2 (6 bases). This CDR3 spans 14 amino acids. Trimming removed 4 bases at V and 4 bases at J, with 13 bases between. The germline V gene has CDR1 LGHDT and CDR2 YNNKEL (reference sequence). The CDR3 DNA reads TGTGCCAGCAGCCTTACTAGCTCGGGAGAGACCCAGTACTTC. As protein: CASSLTSSGETQYF.

The chain uses TRBV14 and TRBJ1-6; 10 nucleotides agree with TRBD1. CDR3 size: 20 residues. V gave up 1 base and J gave up 5 bases; unmatched junction bases: 14. The germline gives CDR1 SGHDN, CDR2 FVKESK. CDR3 nucleotides: TGTGCCAGCAGCCAAGCCGGGACAGGGGAAGCGAGATGGGATAATTCACCCCTCCACTTT. The encoded protein is CASSQAGTGEARWDNSPLHF. Supplemented by reference TRBV14 and TRBJ1-6, the full variable domain reads EAGVTQFPSHSVIEKGQTVTLRCDPISGHDNLYWYRRVMGKEIKFLLHFVKESKQDESGMPNNRFLAERTGGTYSTLKVQPAELEDSGVYFCASSQAGTGEARWDNSPLHFGNGTRLTVT.

This rearrangement joins TRBV7-2 to TRBJ1-2; no clear D gene. This CDR3 is built from 13 residues. Trimming cost V 1 base and J 7 bases, with 10 bases left between them. Germline V gene sequence: CDR1 SGHTA, CDR2 FQGNSA. Written as DNA, the CDR3 is TGTGCCAGCAGCTTAGGTCCGTCTCCTGGCTACACCTTC. Encoded protein: CASSLGPSPGYTF.